What follows are 27 T cell receptor beta chains derived from one specimen sequenced in a study of blood T cell repertoires in COVID-19. Clones were read by immunoSEQ multiplex PCR, and TCRdb kept only the in-frame ones, dropping some. The sample holds about 150,000 clones; about four fifths are singletons and the top ten take approximately 8.7%. The sample was peripheral blood. These receptors all stem from a woman aged 60-70 years with active or convalescent COVID-19.

This rearrangement joins TRBV6-1 to TRBJ1-2; weak D call: TRBD1 (5 bases). Trimming removed 5 bases at V and 8 bases at J, with 15 bases between. This CDR3 is 13 amino acids long. CDR1 is MNHNS and CDR2 is SASEGT in the germline V gene. The CDR3 region is CASSYSGNRGYTF. The DNA of the CDR3 is TGTGCCAGCAGTTATTCAGGGAACCGGGGCTACACCTTC.

CDR3 sequence: CASKPTGGTSYNEQFF. The CDR3 nucleotides are TGTGCCAGTAAACCCACAGGGGGCACCTCATACAATGAGCAGTTCTTC. V usage is TRBV19 and J usage is TRBJ2-1; 9 nucleotides line up with TRBD1. The CDR3 is 16 residues long. Trimming took 7 bases from V and 4 from J; bases not matched to a gene: 11. Germline V gives CDR1 LNHDA, CDR2 SQIVND (reference sequence).

This clone has a single count. J is TRBJ1-1 and V is TRBV7-9, with TRBD1 matching over 7 bases. V gave up 6 bases and J gave up 2 bases; unmatched junction bases: 6. The CDR3 length is 14 residues. Germline CDR1 and CDR2: SEHNR and FQNEAQ (reference sequence). The CDR3 protein is CASRRTGDNTEAFF. In nucleotides, the CDR3 is TGTGCCAGCAGACGTACAGGGGACAACACTGAAGCTTTCTTT.

The CDR3: CASSKVRLVPLTYNEQFF. CDR3 in DNA: TGTGCCAGCAGCAAAGTCCGATTGGTCCCACTTACTTATAATGAGCAGTTCTTC. The chain recombines TRBV21-1 with TRBJ2-1; the table's D call, TRBD2, has no DNA check behind it. TRBV21-1 is annotated as a pseudogene. The CDR3 is made up of 18 amino acids.

The rearrangement joins TRBV6-5 to TRBJ2-1; the D gene is possibly TRBD2 (6 bases). Germline V lookup: CDR1 MNHEY, CDR2 SVGAGI. With 5 bases removed from V and 10 bases from J, the gap between germline ends came to 9 bases. The CDR3 is 11 amino acids. Here the CDR3 DNA reads TGTGCCAGCAGTCAAAGCGGGGAGCAGTTCTTC. The encoded protein is CASSQSGEQFF.

The chain recombines TRBV6-2 or TRBV6-3 with TRBJ2-2; 8 bases line up with TRBD2. CDR3 size: 16 residues. The germline gives CDR1 MNHEY, CDR2 SVGEGT. V lost 6 bases, J lost 0 bases, and 6 bases stayed unmatched. CDR3 amino acids: CASSNSGTSNTGELFF. The CDR3 coding sequence is TGTGCCAGCAGCAATAGCGGGACCTCGAACACCGGGGAGCTGTTTTTT.

Comments on this clone: The same CDR3 can be traced to other DNA sequences in this sample. The rearrangement links TRBV5-1 to TRBJ1-3, with D unclear. V was clipped by 2 bases and J by 0 bases, with 6 bases between them. Germline CDR1 is SGHRS and CDR2 is YFSETQ. The CDR3 runs 14 residues. The CDR3 sequence: CASSLGSSGNTIYF. In DNA form, the CDR3 reads TGCGCCAGCAGCTTAGGGAGCTCTGGAAACACCATATATTTT.

The chain carries TRBV7-2 and TRBJ2-3, with D tentatively TRBD1 (5 bases). V was cut by 6 bases and J by 0 bases, with 13 bases left in between. The length of the CDR3 is 15 residues. Looked up from germline, CDR1 is SGHTA and CDR2 is FQGNSA. Here the CDR3 reads CASRRTRSSTDTQYF. As DNA, the CDR3 is TGTGCCAGCAGAAGGACAAGATCTAGCACAGATACGCAGTATTTT.

The chain carries TRBV19 and TRBJ1-5; 9 bases are a match to TRBD1. The CDR3 spans 14 residues. The junction had 2 bases not matched to a gene; V was cut back by 3 bases and J by 5 bases. Germline CDR1 and CDR2: LNHDA and SQIVND (reference sequence). The CDR3 region has the DNA TGTGCCAGTAGTATGAACAGGGGGCATCAGCCCCAGCATTTT. Translating gives CASSMNRGHQPQHF.

A single count supports this clone. V and J are TRBV9 and TRBJ1-2, with unresolved D. This CDR3 is 12 amino acids long. Germline-derived CDR1 and CDR2 are SGDLS and YYNGEE. V was pared by 3 bases and J by 5 bases, with 8 bases between. CDR3 nucleotides: TGTGCCAGCAGCGCGGGAGCTTATGGCTACACCTTC. Amino acids: CASSAGAYGYTF.

This clone was recorded once. The chain employs TRBV7-8 and TRBJ2-7; D gene uncertain. Trimming took 5 bases from V and 1 from J, leaving 6 bases between them. From germline, CDR1 is SGHVS and CDR2 FQNEAQ. There are 12 residues in the CDR3. The CDR3 reads CASSLYSYEQYF. Here the CDR3 DNA reads TGTGCCAGCAGCCTCTATTCCTACGAGCAGTACTTC.

This clone was counted a few times. The CDR3 spells CAISERDRSSQETQYF. The CDR3 DNA reads TGTGCCATCAGTGAGCGGGACAGATCTTCCCAAGAGACCCAGTACTTC. The J gene is TRBJ2-5, the V gene TRBV10-3; TRBD1 aligns across 7 bases. The CDR3 length is 16 residues. V lost 2 bases to trimming and J lost 1 base; unmatched junction nucleotides: 7. Looked up from germline, CDR1 is ENHRY and CDR2 is SYGVKD.

This chain joins TRBV28 and TRBJ2-5; perhaps TRBD1 as D (5 bases). This CDR3 comprises 14 residues. Trimming stripped 2 bases from V and 5 bases from J, with 12 bases between. The germline V gene encodes CDR1 MDHEN and CDR2 SYDVKM. CDR3 nucleotides: TGTGCCAGCAGTTTACCCCAGGGCCGGGAGACCCAGTACTTC. Protein: CASSLPQGRETQYF.

V gene TRBV6-2 or TRBV6-3 combines with J gene TRBJ1-5, with a weak D call TRBD1 (5 bases). V was cut by 6 bases and J by 4 bases, with 19 bases left in between. This CDR3 region has 16 residues. Germline CDR1 MNHEY, CDR2 SVGEGT. The CDR3 DNA is TGTGCCAGCAGCCGAACCCGCGGGGGTTTTAATCAGCCCCAGCATTTT. Its translation: CASSRTRGGFNQPQHF.

Only a few counts were recorded for this clone. The V call is TRBV28, the J call TRBJ2-3, with D maybe TRBD2 (6 bases). The CDR3 sequence is 15 residues long. V was pared by 1 base and J by 1 base, with 9 bases between. Germline CDR1 reads MDHEN; CDR2 reads SYDVKM. Here the CDR3 reads CASSLSGGGTDTQYF. The CDR3 DNA follows: TGTGCCAGCAGTTTATCAGGAGGGGGCACAGATACGCAGTATTTT. The full variable domain, its missing parts supplied by reference TRBV28 and TRBJ2-3, is DVKVTQSSRYLVKRTGEKVFLECVQDMDHENMFWYRQDPGLGLRLIYFSYDVKMKEKGDIPEGYSVSREKKERFSLILESASTNQTSMYLCASSLSGGGTDTQYFGPGTRLTVL.

The rearrangement uses TRBV28 and TRBJ1-1; D is possibly TRBD1 (6 bases). The CDR3 loop spans 15 amino acids. The V and J ends lost 5 bases and 8 bases respectively, with 21 bases between them. Germline V gene sequence: CDR1 MDHEN, CDR2 SYDVKM. The CDR3 nucleotides read TGTGCCAGCAGTCCCAGAGGAGGGGGGGGTTTAGAAGCTTTCTTT. It encodes CASSPRGGGGLEAFF.

This clone has a single count. J is TRBJ2-7 and V is TRBV12-5; 10 bases match TRBD2. The CDR3 covers 13 residues. J was trimmed by 3 bases and V by 8 bases; bases with no gene match: 4. Looked up from germline, CDR1 is LGHNT and CDR2 is FRNRAP. CDR3 protein: CASSPSGGYEQYV. The DNA for the CDR3 is TGTGCTAGTAGTCCTAGCGGGGGCTACGAGCAGTACGTC.

The chain has TRBV6-6 and TRBJ2-7; 9 bases fit TRBD1. V gave up 3 bases and J gave up 5 bases; unmatched junction bases: 11. Looked up from germline, CDR1 is MNHNY and CDR2 is SVGAGI (reference sequence). This CDR3 comprises 16 residues. DNA of the CDR3: TGTGCCAGCAGTTATGGTAAACAGGGGGCTAACGACGAGCAGTACTTC. This gives the protein CASSYGKQGANDEQYF.

The chain couples TRBV30 to TRBJ2-1; D might be TRBD2 (5 bases). Trimming took off 3 bases at V and 5 bases at J, with 5 bases between the two ends. The CDR3 is made up of 11 amino acids. CDR1 is GTSNPN and CDR2 is SVGIG in the germline V gene (reference sequence). The CDR3 here is CAWSGDNEQFF. The DNA for the CDR3 is TGTGCCTGGAGCGGGGACAATGAGCAGTTCTTC.

The rearrangement joins TRBV5-1 to TRBJ1-5; 9 nucleotides align to TRBD1. The CDR3 sequence is 16 residues long. J was trimmed by 4 bases and V by 0 bases; bases with no gene match: 5. Per the germline V gene, CDR1 is SGHRS and CDR2 is YFSETQ. CDR3 nucleotides: TGCGCCAGCAGCTTGGATCCGGGACAGGGAAATCAGCCCCAGCATTTT. This translates into CASSLDPGQGNQPQHF. The full variable domain, with the rest looked up from reference TRBV5-1 and TRBJ1-5, is KAGVTQTPRYLIKTRGQQVTLSCSPISGHRSVSWYQQTPGQGLQFLFEYFSETQRNKGNFPGRFSGRQFSNSRSEMNVSTLELGDSALYLCASSLDPGQGNQPQHFGDGTRLSIL.

V gene TRBV11-2 combines with J gene TRBJ1-4, with D possibly being TRBD1 (6 bases). Trimming shortened V by 4 bases and J by 8 bases, and 20 bases separated the two germline ends. This CDR3 has 16 residues. Germline lookup yields CDR1 SGHAT and CDR2 FQNNGV. CDR3 protein: CASSSITGGLREKLFF. The CDR3 region has the DNA TGTGCCAGCAGCTCCATAACCGGGGGGCTTAGGGAAAAACTGTTTTTT.

The chain carries TRBV6-1 and TRBJ1-2; D call uncertain. CDR3 length: 17 residues. From germline, CDR1 is MNHNS and CDR2 SASEGT. V dropped 1 base and J dropped 5 bases, with 20 bases sitting between them. The CDR3 region has the DNA TGTGCCAGCAGTGAAGTGGTGGGCGGACGGGGAAGTTATGGCTACACCTTC. Protein sequence: CASSEVVGGRGSYGYTF.

J is TRBJ2-3 and V is TRBV19, with 9 bases aligning to TRBD1. Unmatched junction bases numbered 4, after V lost 4 bases and J lost 2 bases. Germline V gene data show CDR1 as LNHDA and CDR2 as SQIVND (reference sequence). The CDR3 has 15 residues. This chain's CDR3 is CASSTRTGDTDTQYF. CDR3 sequence (DNA): TGTGCCAGTAGTACCCGGACAGGGGACACAGATACGCAGTATTTT.

In this sample, this clone turned up a few times. J is TRBJ1-1 and V is TRBV5-1, with D maybe TRBD1 (6 bases). V lost 0 bases, J lost 1 base, and 10 bases lay in between. Germline lookup yields CDR1 SGHRS and CDR2 YFSETQ. This CDR3 spans 15 amino acids. CDR3: CASSLAPGENTEAFF. The CDR3 region has the DNA TGCGCCAGCAGCTTGGCCCCAGGGGAGAACACTGAAGCTTTCTTT.

The chain carries TRBV21-1 and TRBJ2-1; the table's D gene call, TRBD1, was not cross checked with the DNA. TRBV21-1 represents a pseudogene. The CDR3 extends over 17 amino acids. CDR3: CASSSGLGAGSYNEQFF. The CDR3 nucleotides are TGTGCCAGCAGCAGCGGATTGGGGGCAGGATCCTACAATGAGCAGTTCTTC.

The chain couples TRBV6-1 to TRBJ2-1; D may be TRBD1 (7 bases). The CDR3 consists of 15 residues. Germline V gene sequence: CDR1 MNHNS, CDR2 SASEGT. Trimming took off 3 bases at V and 1 base at J, with 10 bases between the two ends. In DNA, the CDR3 is TGTGCCAGCAGTGATCAGGGGGGATCCTACAATGAGCAGTTCTTC. It specifies CASSDQGGSYNEQFF.

The rearrangement joins TRBV5-1 to TRBJ1-4; TRBD1 might be the D (5 bases). The CDR3 covers 15 residues. V was shortened by 0 bases and J by 4 bases, with 10 bases between the two germline ends. Per germline, CDR1 SGHRS and CDR2 YFSETQ. The CDR3 protein is CASSLGQLINEKLFF. DNA for the CDR3: TGCGCCAGCAGCTTGGGACAGCTGATTAATGAAAAACTGTTTTTT.